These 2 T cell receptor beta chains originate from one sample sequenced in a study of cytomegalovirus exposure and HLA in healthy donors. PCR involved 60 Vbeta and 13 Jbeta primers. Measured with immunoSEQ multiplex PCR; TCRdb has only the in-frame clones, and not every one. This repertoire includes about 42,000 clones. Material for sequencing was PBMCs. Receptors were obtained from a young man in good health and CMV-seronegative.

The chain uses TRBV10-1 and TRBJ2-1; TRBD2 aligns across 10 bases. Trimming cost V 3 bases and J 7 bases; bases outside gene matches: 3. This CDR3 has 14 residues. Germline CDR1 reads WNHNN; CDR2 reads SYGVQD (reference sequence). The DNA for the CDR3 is TGCGCCAGCAGTGATAGCGGGAGGTCAAATGAGCAGTTCTTC. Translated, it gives CASSDSGRSNEQFF.

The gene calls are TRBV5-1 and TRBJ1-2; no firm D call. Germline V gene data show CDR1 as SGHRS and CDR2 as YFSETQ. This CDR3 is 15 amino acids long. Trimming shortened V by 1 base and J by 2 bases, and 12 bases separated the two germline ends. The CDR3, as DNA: TGCGCCAGCAGCTTGAGCCAGGTGACCAACTATGGCTACACCTTC. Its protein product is CASSLSQVTNYGYTF.